The clone carrying this T cell receptor beta chain was observed at least ten times. This specimen belongs to a study of blood T cells in healthy people across ages. Trimming at V came to 4 bases and at J to 2 bases, leaving 9 bases not matched to a gene. The CDR3 spans 17 residues. Germline V gene sequence: CDR1 SGHKS, CDR2 YYEKEE (reference sequence). It was with a sample-barcoded 5' primer and a J-beta primer mix that a second PCR of roughly 7 to 12 cycles was run. One entry per CDR3 protein results from TCRdb running MiXCR on the 5' RACE reads. The repertoire holds about 1.6 million distinct CDR3 sequences, with about 35% as singletons.

The sequence was collected from a woman aged 30 to 39 in good health. The sequenced sample was blood. The genes are TRBV5-5 and TRBJ1-5, with 10 nucleotides matching TRBD1. The chain's CDR3 is CASSPGTGVTGNQPQHF. CDR3 coding DNA: TGTGCCAGCAGCCCTGGGACAGGGGTTACGGGCAATCAGCCCCAGCATTTT.